This entry lists 19 T cell receptor beta chains sequenced from one sample in a study of T cell responses to AZD1222 COVID-19 vaccine. Data came from immunoSEQ multiplex PCR; TCRdb stores just in-frame clones and leaves some out. The table lists some 150,000 clones, around 89% of them singletons. Sequencing used peripheral blood, obtained 28 days after the second AZD1222 dose. Source of these receptors: an adult who received the AZD1222 COVID-19 vaccine.

CDR3 region: CASSLDNMAAAFF. CDR3 nucleotide sequence: TGCGCCAGCAGCTTGGATAATATGGCAGCTGCTTTCTTT. The chain couples TRBV5-1 to TRBJ1-1; no clear D gene. Germline V CDR1 and CDR2: SGHRS, YFSETQ. V lost 0 bases and J 11 bases, leaving 14 bases between the germline ends. This CDR3 comprises 13 residues. The full variable domain, with the rest looked up from reference TRBV5-1 and TRBJ1-1, is KAGVTQTPRYLIKTRGQQVTLSCSPISGHRSVSWYQQTPGQGLQFLFEYFSETQRNKGNFPGRFSGRQFSNSRSEMNVSTLELGDSALYLCASSLDNMAAAFFGQGTRLTVV.

This clone was counted only a few times. This chain links TRBV5-8 with TRBJ1-5; the D gene is possibly TRBD1 (5 bases). This CDR3 is built from 19 residues. Looked up from germline, CDR1 is SGHTS and CDR2 is YDEGEE. Trimming pared 5 bases from V and 1 base from J, leaving 25 bases between. The CDR3 reads CASSSIPGPPEVSNQPQHF. The CDR3 coding sequence is TGTGCCAGCAGTTCTATACCGGGACCCCCGGAGGTGAGCAATCAGCCCCAGCATTTT.

V is TRBV12-3 or TRBV12-4 and J is TRBJ2-2; D uncertain. The CDR3 runs to 13 residues. V was clipped by 3 bases and J by 4 bases, with 6 bases between them. This CDR3 reads CASSLRLTGELFF. The CDR3 DNA reads as TGTGCCAGCAGTTTGAGACTCACCGGGGAGCTGTTTTTT.

The chain recombines TRBV19 with TRBJ2-7; weak D call: TRBD1 (6 bases). CDR1 is LNHDA, CDR2 SQIVND, per germline (reference sequence). V lost 4 bases and J 3 bases, leaving 10 bases between the germline ends. The CDR3 consists of 13 residues. The CDR3 DNA reads TGTGCCAGTAGTAAAGAAGGGGGCTACGAGCAGTACTTC. It codes for CASSKEGGYEQYF.

Concerning this clone itself: This CDR3 is also generated by other DNA sequences in the sample. The chain carries TRBV12-3 or TRBV12-4 and TRBJ1-2; D is unresolved. This CDR3 has 12 residues. Trimming removed 6 bases from V and 4 bases from J, with 9 bases in between. The CDR3 loop reads CASSFGLYGYTF. The CDR3 DNA reads TGTGCCAGCAGCTTCGGGCTCTATGGCTACACCTTC.

V is TRBV7-2 and J is TRBJ2-1; a possible D gene is TRBD2 (6 bases). Germline loops: CDR1 SGHTA, CDR2 FQGNSA. The CDR3 spans 14 residues. V was clipped by 1 base and J by 7 bases, with 11 bases between them. The CDR3 reads CASSLVGLLNEQFF. As DNA, the CDR3 is TGTGCCAGCAGCTTAGTGGGACTTCTTAATGAGCAGTTCTTC. Together with reference TRBV7-2 and TRBJ2-1, the CDR3 gives the full variable domain: GAGVSQSPSNKVTEKGKDVELRCDPISGHTALYWYRQSLGQGLEFLIYFQGNSAPDKSGLPSDRFSAERTGGSVSTLTIQRTQQEDSAVYLCASSLVGLLNEQFFGPGTRLTVL.

The gene calls are TRBV5-6 and TRBJ2-7; a weak D match, TRBD1 (5 bases). V was trimmed by 4 bases and J by 5 bases, leaving 16 bases between them. Germline V gives CDR1 SGHDT, CDR2 YYEEEE. The CDR3 spans 14 residues. The CDR3 DNA reads as TGTGCCAGCAGCCCTGGGCACAGGTCACACGAGCAGTACTTC. Translation: CASSPGHRSHEQYF.

The chain joins TRBV16 to TRBJ1-1; 7 nucleotides agree with TRBD1. V dropped 6 bases and J dropped 2; count of bases not matched to a gene: 9. Germline V gene data show CDR1 as KGHSY and CDR2 as FQNENV. The CDR3 extends over 15 amino acids. CDR3 in amino acids: CASSQPTGFNTEAFF. DNA for the CDR3: TGTGCCAGCAGTCAACCGACAGGGTTTAACACTGAAGCTTTCTTT.

The chain joins TRBV6-4 to TRBJ1-2; 9 bases line up with TRBD1. This CDR3 comprises 13 residues. Germline V CDR1 and CDR2: MRHNA, SNTAGT. J lost 8 bases, V lost 6 bases, and 7 bases had no gene match. The CDR3 protein is CASSHRGRRGYTF. The DNA for the CDR3 is TGTGCCAGCAGCCACAGGGGGCGCAGGGGCTACACCTTC.

The rearrangement links TRBV3-1 (or the pseudogene TRBV3-2) to TRBJ2-3, with 8 bases fitting TRBD2. The CDR3 is 17 residues long. V lost 6 bases, J lost 9 bases, and 20 bases stayed unmatched. Germline V CDR1 and CDR2: LGHDT, YNNKEL (reference sequence). The CDR3 is CASRGSGSGGPEKTQYF. In nucleotides, the CDR3 is TGTGCCAGCAGGGGCAGCGGTTCGGGGGGGCCAGAAAAAACGCAGTATTTT.

V gene TRBV4-2 combines with J gene TRBJ2-3, with D tentatively TRBD2 (6 bases). Germline V gives CDR1 LGHNA, CDR2 YNFKEQ. The CDR3 runs 15 residues. Trimming removed 0 bases at V and 1 base at J, with 8 bases between. In DNA, the CDR3 is TGTGCCAGCAGCCAAGATGGCGGGGGCACAGATACGCAGTATTTT. It codes for CASSQDGGGTDTQYF.

There are a few counts of this clone. This chain connects TRBV18 to TRBJ1-1, with D uncertain. The V end was cut by 2 bases, the J end by 1 base, with 14 bases between. The germline V gene encodes CDR1 KGHSH and CDR2 LQKENI. CDR3 size: 16 residues. CDR3 DNA sequence: TGTGCCAGCTCACCAAATCCCACAGTGACGAACACTGAAGCTTTCTTT. Protein sequence: CASSPNPTVTNTEAFF.

This chain uses TRBV18 with TRBJ1-6, with a possible D match to TRBD1 (5 bases). The length of the CDR3 is 15 residues. Germline values: CDR1 KGHSH, CDR2 LQKENI. V was shortened by 2 bases and J by 0 bases, with 5 bases between the two germline ends. The CDR3 is CASSPDSSYNSPLHF. Here the CDR3 DNA reads TGTGCCAGCTCACCAGACAGCTCCTATAATTCACCCCTCCACTTT.

The chain is built from TRBV6-1 and TRBJ2-5; 12 bases are a match to TRBD2. Germline-derived CDR1 and CDR2 are MNHNS and SASEGT. With 3 bases clipped from V and 4 bases from J, the junction kept 3 bases outside the gene matches. This CDR3 comprises 15 residues. The CDR3 nucleotides are TGTGCCAGCAGTGATCTAGCGGGGGGGCCAGAGACCCAGTACTTC. It encodes CASSDLAGGPETQYF.

The CDR3 DNA is TGTGCCAGCAGCTTAGCCTGGGGGAATGAGCAGTTCTTC. This sequence encodes CASSLAWGNEQFF. The chain carries TRBV7-8 and TRBJ2-1, with D tentatively TRBD1 or TRBD2 (5 bases each). Trimming cost V 0 bases and J 7 bases, with 7 bases left between them. Germline assignment: CDR1 SGHVS and CDR2 FQNEAQ. CDR3 size: 13 residues.

The rearrangement joins TRBV18 to TRBJ1-3; D gene unclear. From germline, CDR1 is KGHSH and CDR2 LQKENI. V was trimmed by 2 bases and J by 0 bases, leaving 11 bases between them. This CDR3 has 16 amino acids. The CDR3 DNA sequence: TGTGCCAGCTCACCAGGCGGGCAGACCTCTGGAAACACCATATATTTT. This translates into CASSPGGQTSGNTIYF.

The rearrangement links TRBV19 to TRBJ2-2, with 8 bases identical to TRBD1. V gave up 4 bases and J gave up 5 bases; unmatched junction bases: 12. CDR3 size: 17 residues. Germline assignment: CDR1 LNHDA and CDR2 SQIVND (reference sequence). The chain's CDR3 is CASSNDLGQGLTGELFF. The CDR3 DNA reads TGTGCCAGTAGTAACGACCTTGGACAGGGTCTAACCGGGGAGCTGTTTTTT.

This clone was found once. The CDR3 DNA sequence: TGTGCCAGTAGTATCATTTCCACATCTAATGAAAAACTGTTTTTT. It is translated as CASSIISTSNEKLFF. V gene TRBV19 combines with J gene TRBJ1-4; D remains ambiguous. This CDR3 is built from 15 residues. V was cut by 3 bases and J by 3 bases, with 11 bases left in between. Germline lookup yields CDR1 LNHDA and CDR2 SQIVND (reference sequence).

This clone turned up a few times. V usage is TRBV20-1 and J usage is TRBJ1-1; 11 nucleotides match TRBD1. The ends lost 6 bases at V and 5 bases at J; junction bases unmatched: 11. This CDR3 spans 15 amino acids. From germline, CDR1 is DFQATT and CDR2 SNEGSKA (reference sequence). DNA for the CDR3: TGCAGTGCGAGTCCCGGGACAGGGGGGACGACTGAAGCTTTCTTT. It translates to CSASPGTGGTTEAFF.